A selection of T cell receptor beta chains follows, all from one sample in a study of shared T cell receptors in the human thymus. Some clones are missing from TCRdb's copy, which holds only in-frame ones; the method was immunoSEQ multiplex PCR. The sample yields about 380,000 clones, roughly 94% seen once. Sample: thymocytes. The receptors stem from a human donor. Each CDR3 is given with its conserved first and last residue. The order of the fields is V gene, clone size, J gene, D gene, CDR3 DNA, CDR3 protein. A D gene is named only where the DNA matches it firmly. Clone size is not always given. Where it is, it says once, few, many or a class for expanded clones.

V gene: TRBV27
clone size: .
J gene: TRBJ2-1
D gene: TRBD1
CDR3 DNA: TGTGCCAGCAGTTCGTACAGGGGGCTGAACAATGAGCAGTTCTTC
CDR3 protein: CASSSYRGLNNEQFF

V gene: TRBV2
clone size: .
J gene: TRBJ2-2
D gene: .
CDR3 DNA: TGTGCCAGCAGTGATTTCCACAGGACAACCTTCCCCGGGGAGCTGTTTTTT
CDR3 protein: CASSDFHRTTFPGELFF

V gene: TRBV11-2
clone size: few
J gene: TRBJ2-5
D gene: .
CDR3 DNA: TGTGCCAGCAGCTTAGAAGAGACCCAGTACTTC
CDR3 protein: CASSLEETQYF

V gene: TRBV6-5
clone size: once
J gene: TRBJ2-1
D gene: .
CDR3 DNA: TGTGCCAGCTCCCAGGGGGGGCCGCCCAATGAGCAGTTCTTC
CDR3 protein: CASSQGGPPNEQFF

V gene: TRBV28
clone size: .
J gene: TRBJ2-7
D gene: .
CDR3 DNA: TGTGCCAGCAGTCCACGAGGAGGGGGCTACGAGCAGTACTTC
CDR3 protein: CASSPRGGGYEQYF

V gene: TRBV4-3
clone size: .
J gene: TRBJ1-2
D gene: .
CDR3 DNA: TGCGCCAGCAGCCCCACGGACCTTCTAGAGGACTATGGCTACACCTTC
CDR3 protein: CASSPTDLLEDYGYTF

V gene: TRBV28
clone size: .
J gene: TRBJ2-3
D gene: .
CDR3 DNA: TGTGCCAGCAGTTTCCCAGGGTCCACAGATACGCAGTATTTT
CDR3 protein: CASSFPGSTDTQYF

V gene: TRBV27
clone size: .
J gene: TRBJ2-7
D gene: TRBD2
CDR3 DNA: TGTGCCAGCAGTTTAGCTAGCGGTCCTTCCTACGAGCAGTACTTC
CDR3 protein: CASSLASGPSYEQYF

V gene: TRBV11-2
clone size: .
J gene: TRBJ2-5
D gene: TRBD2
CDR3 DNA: TGTGCCAGCAGCCCCCGACTAGCGGGAGAGGAACAAGAGACCCAGTACTTC
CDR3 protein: CASSPRLAGEEQETQYF

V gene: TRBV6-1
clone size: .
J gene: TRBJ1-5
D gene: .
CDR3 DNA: TGTGCCAGCAGTAGCGGTGAGGTTGTGCAGCCCCAGCATTTT
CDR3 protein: CASSSGEVVQPQHF

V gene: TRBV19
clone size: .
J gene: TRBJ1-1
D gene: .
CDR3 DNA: TGTGCCAGCCGCAAGGGAAGGGACTCCCACACTGAAGCTTTCTTT
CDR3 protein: CASRKGRDSHTEAFF

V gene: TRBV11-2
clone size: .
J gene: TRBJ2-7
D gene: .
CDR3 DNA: TGTGCCAGCAGCCTGAAGGGGGATCCCCGGGGGGAGCAGTACTTC
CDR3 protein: CASSLKGDPRGEQYF

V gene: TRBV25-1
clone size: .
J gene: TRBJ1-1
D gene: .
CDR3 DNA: TGTGCCAGCAGTGAAAGGATGAACACTGAAGCTTTCTTT
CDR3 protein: CASSERMNTEAFF

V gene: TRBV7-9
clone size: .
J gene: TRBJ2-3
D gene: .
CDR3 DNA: TGTGCCAGCAGCCCTGGGGGAACAGATACGCAGTATTTT
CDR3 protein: CASSPGGTDTQYF

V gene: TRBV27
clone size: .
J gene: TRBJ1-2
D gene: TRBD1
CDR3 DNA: TGCGCCAGCAGTCACAGGGGGCGCTACACCTTC
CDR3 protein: CASSHRGRYTF

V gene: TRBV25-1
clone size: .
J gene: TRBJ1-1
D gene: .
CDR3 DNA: TGTGCCAGCAGTGACAAGGGGGGGGGCTTGGGAACTGAAGCTTTCTTT
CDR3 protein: CASSDKGGGLGTEAFF